Below, 22 T cell receptor beta chains from the same sample are listed, as sequenced in a study of blood T cells in healthy people across ages. A J-beta primer mix and a sample-barcoded 5' primer were used in a second PCR of about 6 to 12 cycles. A single record per CDR3 protein comes from TCRdb applying MiXCR to the 5' RACE reads. The table has 1.2 million to 1.5 million distinct CDR3 sequences, almost 60% seen once. The sequenced material came from blood. These receptors all come from a man between 18 and 35 years old in good health.

This chain joins TRBV6-5 and TRBJ2-7; 10 nucleotides align to TRBD2. The CDR3 totals 14 residues. CDR1 MNHEY and CDR2 SVGAGI come from the germline V gene. The trim removed 6 bases at V and 5 bases at J, leaving 7 bases unmatched. DNA for the CDR3: TGTGCCAGCAGGGGGGGACTAGCGTTAGACGAGCAGTACTTC. Translating it yields CASRGGLALDEQYF.

This clonotype was detected a few times. The genes are TRBV30 and TRBJ2-2, with D possibly TRBD2 on 6 matching bases. This CDR3 contains 15 residues. In germline, CDR1 is GTSNPN, CDR2 SVGIG (reference sequence). Between the trimmed V and J ends, which lost 0 bases and 3 bases, there was a span of 11 bases. In DNA, the CDR3 is TGTGCCTGGAGTGTACGTAGCGGACACACCGGGGAGCTGTTTTTT. This codes for CAWSVRSGHTGELFF. Looking up the rest from reference TRBV30 and TRBJ2-2 gives the full variable domain: SQTIHQWPATLVQPVGSPLSLECTVEGTSNPNLYWYRQAAGRGLQLLFYSVGIGQISSEVPQNLSASRPQDRQFILSSKKLLLSDSGFYLCAWSVRSGHTGELFFGEGSRLTVL.

This clonotype appeared a single time. This rearrangement joins TRBV7-2 to TRBJ2-7, with 9 bases aligning to TRBD2. From germline, CDR1 is SGHTA and CDR2 FQGNSA. The CDR3 is made up of 19 amino acids. J lost 6 bases, V lost 3 bases, and 21 bases had no gene match. The CDR3 region is CASSFRGGGGALEFSEQYF. For the CDR3, the DNA is TGTGCCAGCAGCTTTCGGGGCGGCGGGGGGGCGCTCGAATTTTCCGAGCAGTACTTC. The complete variable domain, with remaining parts taken from reference TRBV7-2 and TRBJ2-7, reads GAGVSQSPSNKVTEKGKDVELRCDPISGHTALYWYRQSLGQGLEFLIYFQGNSAPDKSGLPSDRFSAERTGGSVSTLTIQRTQQEDSAVYLCASSFRGGGGALEFSEQYFGPGTRLTVT.

This chain joins TRBV6-5 and TRBJ2-7; TRBD1 matches at 7 bases. V trimming: 4 bases; J trimming: 2 bases; junction bases outside the gene matches: 14. From germline, CDR1 is MNHEY and CDR2 SVGAGI. This CDR3 is built from 17 residues. The DNA of the CDR3 is TGTGCCAGCAGTTTCTTGAGTGACGGACAGGTAGCCTACGAGCAGTACTTC. It specifies CASSFLSDGQVAYEQYF.

The gene calls are TRBV20-1 and TRBJ1-6; no definite D call. The ends were cut back, 0 bases at V and 9 bases at J, with 18 bases in the middle. Germline-derived CDR1 and CDR2 are DFQATT and SNEGSKA (reference sequence). The CDR3 runs 16 residues. The CDR3 DNA reads TGCAGTGCTAGAGACGGGGTACATTTCGTTAGTTCACCCCTCCACTTT. Its protein product is CSARDGVHFVSSPLHF.

With respect to this clonotype: The junction and the germline gene differ at one end; a read error may be behind it. The chain uses TRBV29-1 and TRBJ2-7; D is possibly TRBD2 (5 bases). The germline V gene encodes CDR1 SQVTM and CDR2 ANQGSEA. The CDR3 is made up of 16 amino acids. The CDR3 spells CNVEEVRGMNSYEQYF. The CDR3 region has the DNA TGCAACGTTGAAGAAGTCCGAGGGATGAACTCCTACGAGCAGTACTTC.

V is TRBV7-9 and J is TRBJ2-3, with no clear D. The germline CDR1 and CDR2 sequences are SEHNR and FQNEAQ (reference sequence). The V gene lost 5 bases and the J gene lost 6 bases, with 15 bases spanning the gap. This CDR3 has 14 amino acids. The CDR3 is CASSPPLERDTQYF. The CDR3 DNA is TGTGCCAGCAGCCCCCCGCTAGAACGCGATACGCAGTATTTT.

This chain uses TRBV7-8 with TRBJ1-5, with D perhaps matching TRBD1 (6 bases). Germline values: CDR1 SGHVS, CDR2 FQNEAQ. The V gene lost 5 bases and the J gene lost 2 bases, with 19 bases spanning the gap. This CDR3 contains 17 residues. The CDR3 spells CASSLREQGGGNQPQHF. In DNA form, the CDR3 reads TGTGCCAGCAGCCTAAGAGAACAGGGAGGGGGCAATCAGCCCCAGCATTTT.

The chain combines TRBV28 with TRBJ2-4, with D perhaps matching TRBD1 (6 bases). The DNA end is a closer match to TRBJ2-7, so the J assignment may be wrong. The CDR3 sequence is 15 residues long. CDR1 MDHEN and CDR2 SYDVKM come from the germline V gene. The CDR3 nucleotides are TGTGCCAGCAGTCTTCGACATAGGACAGACTACGAGCAGTACTTC. Its protein product is CASSLRHRTDYEQYF.

This clonotype was seen once. J is TRBJ1-1 and V is TRBV18, with D perhaps TRBD1 (6 bases). The CDR3 covers 15 residues. Germline lookup yields CDR1 KGHSH and CDR2 LQKENI. Trimming left V 0 bases short and J 1 base short, with 9 bases between. The CDR3 protein is CASSPPGTRNTEAFF. CDR3 sequence (DNA): TGTGCCAGCTCACCACCCGGGACAAGGAACACTGAAGCTTTCTTT. The full variable domain, completed using reference TRBV18 and TRBJ1-1, is NAGVMQNPRHLVRRRGQEARLRCSPMKGHSHVYWYRQLPEEGLKFMVYLQKENIIDESGMPKERFSAEFPKEGPSILRIQQVVRGDSAAYFCASSPPGTRNTEAFFGQGTRLTVV.

This clonotype was seen a few times. The chain recombines TRBV30 with TRBJ2-7; 8 bases match TRBD1. CDR1 is GTSNPN and CDR2 is SVGIG in the germline V gene (reference sequence). The CDR3 contains 12 residues. Germline trimming cut 5 bases from V and 6 bases from J; bases unmatched to any gene: 6. The CDR3 loop is CAWDRGNGEQYF. The CDR3 DNA is TGTGCCTGGGACAGGGGCAATGGCGAGCAGTACTTC.

The chain recombines TRBV28 with TRBJ1-4; a possible D gene is TRBD1 (5 bases). The CDR3 runs to 15 residues. Trimming took off 5 bases at V and 0 bases at J, with 10 bases between the two ends. The V gene's germline CDR1 is MDHEN and CDR2 SYDVKM. Written as DNA, the CDR3 is TGTGCCAGCAGTCTGACAGTAGCAACTAATGAAAAACTGTTTTTT. Amino acids: CASSLTVATNEKLFF. Full variable domain (missing parts from reference TRBV28 and TRBJ1-4): DVKVTQSSRYLVKRTGEKVFLECVQDMDHENMFWYRQDPGLGLRLIYFSYDVKMKEKGDIPEGYSVSREKKERFSLILESASTNQTSMYLCASSLTVATNEKLFFGSGTQLSVL.

The CDR3 sequence: CASSPWTGGADQPQHF. CDR3 DNA sequence: TGTGCCAGCAGTCCATGGACAGGGGGCGCAGATCAGCCCCAGCATTTT. The chain uses TRBV27 and TRBJ1-5, with 11 bases that match TRBD1. The CDR3 contains 16 residues. CDR1 MNHEY and CDR2 SMNVEV come from the germline V gene (reference sequence). V was clipped by 5 bases and J by 5 bases; unmatched bases: 8.

The chain employs TRBV27 and TRBJ2-1; 9 bases fit TRBD1. The V and J ends lost 5 bases and 6 bases, in that order; junction bases with no gene match: 11. Germline V gene sequence: CDR1 MNHEY, CDR2 SMNVEV (reference sequence). This CDR3 contains 16 residues. The CDR3 nucleotides are TGTGCCAGCAGTACCACCGGGACAGGGTTCTTCAATGAGCAGTTCTTC. Protein product: CASSTTGTGFFNEQFF.

This clonotype was seen only a few times. The CDR3 reads CSVTGLSSYEQYF. The CDR3 nucleotides are TGCAGCGTAACGGGACTTAGCTCCTACGAGCAGTACTTC. This chain connects TRBV29-1 to TRBJ2-7, with D tentatively TRBD2 (6 bases). The CDR3 consists of 13 residues. Germline CDR1 reads SQVTM; CDR2 reads ANQGSEA. Deletions cut 6 bases from V and 0 bases from J, with 12 bases between.

The chain joins TRBV20-1 to TRBJ1-2, with D possibly TRBD1 on 5 matching bases. V shed 0 bases and J shed 8 bases, with 16 bases lying between them. Germline values: CDR1 DFQATT, CDR2 SNEGSKA (reference sequence). There are 14 residues in the CDR3. The CDR3 spells CSARDLRGSQGYTF. The CDR3 coding sequence is TGCAGTGCTAGAGATCTCCGGGGGAGCCAAGGCTACACCTTC.

This chain uses TRBV20-1 with TRBJ2-5, with 10 bases identical to TRBD2. The CDR3 is made up of 12 amino acids. V gave up 3 bases and J gave up 13 bases; unmatched junction bases: 8. Germline CDR1 DFQATT, CDR2 SNEGSKA (reference sequence). In DNA form, the CDR3 reads TGCAGTGCTAGGGCTAGCGGGGGCCCTTTGTACTTC. It yields the protein CSARASGGPLYF.

The chain uses TRBV4-3 and TRBJ1-1; no reliable D call. The germline V gene has CDR1 LGHNA and CDR2 YSLEER. V was cut by 0 bases and J by 5 bases, with 13 bases left in between. The CDR3 runs to 15 residues. CDR3 sequence (DNA): TGCGCCAGCAGCCAAGAATCAACAGCCTGGACTGAAGCTTTCTTT. Residues: CASSQESTAWTEAFF.

Ten or more counts support this clonotype. V is TRBV5-1 and J is TRBJ2-4; the match to TRBD1 covers 8 bases. V lost 4 bases, J lost 2 bases, and 5 bases stayed unmatched. CDR1 and CDR2 from the germline V gene are SGHRS and YFSETQ. The CDR3 spans 15 residues. The CDR3 region has the DNA TGCGCCAGCAGCCCCGGACAGGGATCCAAAAACATTCAGTACTTC. This gives the protein CASSPGQGSKNIQYF.

J is TRBJ1-2 and V is TRBV28, with 12 bases identical to TRBD1. Trimming at V came to 5 bases and at J to 7 bases, leaving 5 bases not matched to a gene. Germline CDR1 is MDHEN and CDR2 is SYDVKM. The CDR3 length is 14 residues. The CDR3 sequence is CASSVGQGASGYTF. DNA for the CDR3: TGTGCCAGCAGTGTGGGACAGGGGGCGAGTGGCTACACCTTC.

The V gene is TRBV7-2, the J gene TRBJ2-7; 9 nucleotides agree with TRBD2. V trimming: 5 bases; J trimming: 2 bases; junction bases outside the gene matches: 7. This CDR3 has 15 amino acids. Germline CDR1 reads SGHTA; CDR2 reads FQGNSA. The chain's CDR3 is CASSPGLARTYEQYF. The CDR3 nucleotides are TGTGCCAGCAGCCCTGGACTAGCGAGAACCTACGAGCAGTACTTC.

The chain uses TRBV2 and TRBJ2-7, with a weak D call TRBD1 (6 bases). V was cut by 5 bases and J by 3 bases, with 17 bases left in between. This CDR3 spans 15 amino acids. CDR1 and CDR2 (germline): SNHLY, FYNNEI. For the CDR3, the DNA is TGTGCCAGCAGTCGCCCGGAAGGACAGAACTACGAGCAGTACTTC. It is translated as CASSRPEGQNYEQYF.